A selection of T cell receptor beta chains follows, all from one sample in a study of blood T cells in healthy people across ages. TCRdb reprocessed the 5' RACE reads with MiXCR, giving one entry per CDR3 protein. The data show 700,000 or so distinct CDR3 sequences, approximately 22% seen once. Material: blood. All receptors derive from a man between 65 and 80 years old in good health. The CDR3 runs from the conserved cysteine through the conserved F or W. D genes are given only for firm matches. Not all rows give a size; the values are once, few, many and, for expanded clones, a class.

j_call clone_size v_call d_call cdr3_aa cdr3_nt
TRBJ1-1 few TRBV20-1 . CSARGTAEAFF TGCAGTGCTAGAGGGACAGCTGAAGCTTTCTTT
TRBJ1-2 few TRBV28 . CASSINPHGRYGYTF TGTGCCAGCAGCATCAACCCTCATGGACGCTATGGCTACACCTTC
TRBJ1-1 once TRBV2 TRBD1 CASSEARQGAKKNTEAFF TGTGCCAGCAGTGAAGCAAGGCAGGGGGCGAAGAAGAACACTGAAGCTTTCTTT
TRBJ2-2 . TRBV11-2 TRBD1 CASSWDRGTGELFF TGTGCCAGCAGCTGGGACAGGGGGACCGGGGAGCTGTTTTTT
TRBJ1-6 many TRBV5-1 TRBD1 CASSPGERSTGGSPLHF TGCGCCAGCAGCCCCGGGGAGAGGTCTACAGGGGGGTCACCCCTCCACTTT
TRBJ2-1 . TRBV6-2/TRBV6-3 TRBD2 CASIDILTAGGHDEQFF TGTGCCAGCATCGATATCTTGACAGCGGGAGGGCATGATGAGCAGTTCTTC
TRBJ2-4 . TRBV5-5 . CASSLVPGTAKNIQYF TGTGCCAGCAGCTTAGTGCCGGGGACCGCCAAAAACATTCAGTACTTC
TRBJ2-3 . TRBV7-2 TRBD2 CASSDKAGVLDTQYF TGTGCCAGCAGCGATAAAGCGGGAGTACTGGATACGCAGTATTTT
TRBJ1-3 . TRBV9 . CASSENRILSGNTIYF TGTGCCAGCAGCGAGAACAGAATCCTCTCTGGAAACACCATATATTTT
TRBJ2-5 many TRBV7-2 . CASSLGGAGETQYF TGTGCCAGCAGCCTAGGCGGGGCTGGGGAGACCCAGTACTTC
TRBJ2-3 . TRBV28 . CASSSHGGVDTQYF TGTGCCAGCAGTTCCCATGGGGGAGTGGATACGCAGTATTTT
TRBJ2-4 . TRBV20-1 TRBD2 CSARDSSSGGAGTKNIQYF TGCAGTGCTAGAGATTCCTCTAGCGGGGGGGCCGGAACCAAAAACATTCAGTACTTC
TRBJ2-3 few TRBV6-2/TRBV6-3 TRBD2 CASSEGLAGVDTQYF TGTGCCAGCAGTGAGGGACTAGCGGGAGTGGATACGCAGTATTTT
TRBJ1-4 . TRBV7-8 . CASSLVHNEKLFF TGTGCCAGCAGCTTAGTCCACAATGAAAAACTGTTTTTT